This T cell receptor beta chain was documented in a study of T-cell memory formation after mild COVID-19. Study conclusions and caveats: Certain responding clones were present in pre-infection memory, suggesting participation of cross-reactive memory.

Trimming removed 8 bases from V and 1 base from J, with 21 bases in between. Germline CDR1 is LGHNA and CDR2 is YNFKEQ. This CDR3 comprises 16 residues. Regarding this clonotype: Its matching antigen is unknown.

TCRdb re-analysed the 5' RACE reads in MiXCR, keeping a single row per CDR3 protein. The sample consists of about 250,000 distinct CDR3 sequences, about a sixth of them appearing once. The sample taken for sequencing was PBMCs or a T cell subset sorted from them (not recorded which). The receptor comes from a man between 18 and 29 years old who had mild COVID-19 (a few samples of this study predate the infection). Cell type and time point are not known. The chain links TRBV4-2 to TRBJ2-7; maybe TRBD1 (6 bases). The chain's CDR3 is CASRLFAGALSYEQYF. In DNA form, the CDR3 reads TGTGCCAGCCGATTGTTCGCAGGGGCCCTTTCCTACGAGCAGTACTTC.